These 31 T cell receptor beta chains were sequenced from one sample in a study of breast tumors, draining lymph nodes, adjacent tissues. One entry per CDR3 protein, called by TCRdb with MiXCR from the multiplex PCR reads. Among under 250,000 distinct CDR3 sequences listed, approximately 29% were seen once. The lymph nodes were axillary draining lymph nodes from breast cancer patients. The material sequenced was axillary lymph node tissue. The receptors derive from a female donor with breast cancer. Some clones in this sample may be carry-over from other donors' samples.

This chain uses TRBV2 with TRBJ1-6; 10 nucleotides line up with TRBD1. The V gene's germline CDR1 is SNHLY and CDR2 FYNNEI. Germline trimming cut 8 bases from V and 5 bases from J; bases unmatched to any gene: 3. The CDR3 has 14 residues. The CDR3 loop reads CASGDRGNNSPLHF. In nucleotides, the CDR3 is TGTGCCAGCGGGGACAGGGGTAATAATTCACCCCTCCACTTT.

This clonotype was detected many times. This chain connects TRBV6-4 to TRBJ2-2; D ambiguous. V lost 3 bases and J lost 4, with 6 bases in between. Per the germline V gene, CDR1 is MRHNA and CDR2 is SNTAGT. CDR3 length equals 13 residues. The CDR3 sequence: CASSEHRTGELFF. The CDR3 DNA reads TGTGCCAGCAGTGAACACCGCACCGGGGAGCTGTTTTTT.

Concerning this clonotype: Mismatch with germline at one junction end may stem from a read error. The rearrangement links TRBV2 to TRBJ2-7; D is perhaps TRBD2 (6 bases). This CDR3 is 14 amino acids long. Germline V gives CDR1 SNHLY, CDR2 FYNNEI. CDR3 DNA sequence: TGTGCCAGCAGTGAAGCGCTTCGGGGGTACGGACAAGACTTC. This gives the protein CASSEALRGYGQDF.

Points on this clonotype: Since no conserved phenylalanine or tryptophan closes the CDR3, a read error is the likely cause. This chain connects TRBV20-1 to TRBJ1-5; D not resolved. The V gene lost 3 bases and the J gene lost 6 bases, with 18 bases spanning the gap. Germline CDR1 is DFQATT and CDR2 is SNEGSKA (reference sequence). The CDR3 covers 15 residues. The CDR3 coding sequence is TGCAGTGCTAGGCCTGGGAAGGGTTCGGGTCAGCCCCAGCATGGT. Its protein product is CSARPGKGSGQPQHG.

At least ten counts were recorded for this clonotype. The V gene is TRBV7-3, the J gene TRBJ2-2; 8 bases align to TRBD1. The CDR3 has 14 amino acids. CDR1 is SGHTA, CDR2 FQGTGA, per germline. Trimming removed 4 bases from V and 8 bases from J; junction bases left unmatched: 6. CDR3 coding DNA: TGTGCCAGCAGCTGGGCGCAGGGGGCTGGGGAGCTGTTTTTT. This sequence encodes CASSWAQGAGELFF.

Many counts were recorded for this clonotype. V usage is TRBV12-3 or TRBV12-4 and J usage is TRBJ1-6, with D possibly TRBD1 on 6 matching bases. The V end lost 2 bases, the J end lost 9 bases, and 17 bases lay between the germline ends. This CDR3 has 16 amino acids. The CDR3 reads CASSLYRDPSASPLHF. The CDR3 DNA reads as TGTGCCAGCAGTTTATACAGGGATCCTTCGGCTTCACCCCTCCACTTT.

This clonotype occurred many times. CDR3 residues: CASSFQGQAGNEQFF. DNA for the CDR3: TGTGCCAGCAGTTTTCAGGGACAGGCTGGCAATGAGCAGTTCTTC. V is TRBV12-3 or TRBV12-4 and J is TRBJ2-1; 8 bases agree with TRBD1. V shed 3 bases and J 6 bases; nucleotides not matched to a gene: 7. The CDR3 is 15 amino acids.

As concerns this clonotype: No conserved phenylalanine or tryptophan is present at the end of the CDR3, so a read error is the likely explanation. The chain uses TRBV2 and TRBJ2-2, with TRBD1 identical over 7 bases. CDR1 is SNHLY, CDR2 FYNNEI, per germline. The CDR3 consists of 16 residues. The CDR3 protein is CASSEPGQRNTRELFS. CDR3 DNA sequence: TGTGCCAGCAGCGAGCCGGGACAGAGGAACACCAGGGAGCTGTTTTCT.

Regarding this clonotype: This sequence may be a read error, since a much larger clone differs from it by one base. The rearrangement links TRBV19 to TRBJ2-1; 12 nucleotides line up with TRBD2. This CDR3 contains 17 residues. Germline V CDR1 and CDR2: LNHDA, SQIVND (reference sequence). CDR3 sequence reads: CASAAASGRVAYNEQSF. The CDR3 DNA follows: TGTGCCAGCGCTGCGGCTAGCGGGAGGGTTGCCTACAATGAGCAGTCCTTC.

This clonotype has at least ten counts. The chain carries TRBV30 and TRBJ2-7; the D is unclear. The V end was cut by 0 bases, the J end by 3 bases, with 6 bases between. Germline V CDR1 and CDR2: GTSNPN, SVGIG (reference sequence). This CDR3 region has 12 residues. The CDR3 DNA reads TGTGCCTGGAGTGTTGTCATCTACGAGCAGTACTTC. Translated: CAWSVVIYEQYF.

This clonotype was seen repeatedly, ten times or more. The CDR3 region has the DNA TGTGCCAGCAGTTTTTTTTGGGGGTACGAGCAGTACTTC. Encoded protein: CASSFFWGYEQYF. The chain links TRBV27 to TRBJ2-7; perhaps D is TRBD1 or TRBD2 (5 bases each). The germline V gene has CDR1 MNHEY and CDR2 SMNVEV (reference sequence). This CDR3 is built from 13 residues. Trimming took 3 bases from V and 4 from J, leaving 10 bases between them.

This clonotype was seen only a few times. The chain has TRBV29-1 and TRBJ1-1; D call uncertain. This CDR3 contains 11 residues. The germline CDR1 and CDR2 sequences are SQVTM and ANQGSEA. The V end was cut by 1 base, the J end by 7 bases, with 7 bases between. The CDR3 DNA reads TGCAGCGTTGAAGTTTCGATTGAAGCTTTCTTT. Amino acid sequence: CSVEVSIEAFF.

The V and J genes are TRBV11-3 and TRBJ2-5, with D unresolved. In germline, CDR1 is SGHNT, CDR2 YENEEA. V was shortened by 11 bases and J by 1 base, with 17 bases between the two germline ends. The CDR3 length is 14 residues. The chain's CDR3 is CACGLETSQETQYF. As DNA, the CDR3 is TGTGCCTGCGGCTTAGAGACAAGCCAAGAGACCCAGTACTTC.

The V call is TRBV9, the J call TRBJ2-3, with D unclear. Trimming pared 4 bases from V and 3 bases from J, leaving 12 bases between. The CDR3 spans 14 residues. The germline V gene has CDR1 SGDLS and CDR2 YYNGEE. CDR3 region: CASSPNSGTDTQYF. CDR3 bases: TGTGCCAGCAGCCCCAACTCCGGGACAGATACGCAGTATTTT.

This clonotype was counted only a few times. This chain joins TRBV30 and TRBJ2-1, with 12 bases lining up with TRBD2. CDR1 is GTSNPN, CDR2 SVGIG, per germline (reference sequence). The CDR3 loop spans 19 amino acids. The trim removed 1 base at V and 7 bases at J, leaving 17 bases unmatched. CDR3 coding DNA: TGTGCCTGGAGTGCGACAGGGGGACGCTCTAGCGGGAGGGGTAATGAGCAGTTCTTC. This gives the protein CAWSATGGRSSGRGNEQFF.

This clonotype came up many times. The chain carries TRBV24-1 and TRBJ2-5, with 7 bases lining up with TRBD1. Germline V gene sequence: CDR1 KGHDR, CDR2 SFDVKD. The CDR3 runs to 14 residues. V trimming: 4 bases; J trimming: 5 bases; junction bases outside the gene matches: 6. In DNA, the CDR3 is TGTGCCACCAGTGAGACGACAGGGATGGAGACCCAGTACTTC. Its translation is CATSETTGMETQYF.

This clonotype was observed many times. V gene TRBV4-2 combines with J gene TRBJ2-5, with 9 bases fitting TRBD1. Germline CDR1 LGHNA, CDR2 YNFKEQ. V was clipped by 0 bases and J by 4 bases; unmatched bases: 18. The CDR3 is 20 residues long. This chain's CDR3 is CASSQDVREPSGQGRETQYF. In DNA, the CDR3 is TGTGCCAGCAGCCAAGACGTTCGGGAGCCCTCGGGACAGGGAAGAGAGACCCAGTACTTC.

This clonotype was recorded at least ten times. The genes are TRBV11-2 and TRBJ1-2; D might be TRBD1 (5 bases). The CDR3 contains 16 residues. Germline values: CDR1 SGHAT, CDR2 FQNNGV. The germline V and J ends were trimmed by 2 bases and 2 bases, with 15 bases remaining between them. As DNA, the CDR3 is TGTGCCAGCAGCTTAATCGGGGCCGGCGGCAACTATGGCTACACCTTC. Protein sequence: CASSLIGAGGNYGYTF.

J is TRBJ1-2 and V is TRBV6-5; D uncertain. Germline V gene lookup returns CDR1 MNHEY and CDR2 SVGAGI. V was trimmed by 8 bases and J by 4 bases, leaving 11 bases between them. CDR3 size: 12 residues. CDR3: CASGHKVYGYTF. CDR3 nucleotide sequence: TGTGCCAGCGGGCATAAGGTCTATGGCTACACCTTC.

This clonotype was found a few times. The chain joins TRBV20-1 to TRBJ1-1; unclear D gene. V was cut by 1 base and J by 10 bases, with 1 base left in between. CDR1 is DFQATT and CDR2 is SNEGSKA in the germline V gene (reference sequence). This CDR3 has 8 residues. The CDR3 DNA sequence: TGCAGTGCTAGAGGAGCTTTCTTT. Encoded protein: CSARGAFF.

Regarding this clonotype: A much larger clone differs by one base, so this may be a read error. The DNA for the CDR3 is TGTGCCAGCAGTTTCCACCGGGGACAGGGGATCTATGGCTACACCTTC. This translates into CASSFHRGQGIYGYTF. This chain links TRBV27 with TRBJ1-2, with 10 nucleotides matching TRBD1. Per the germline V gene, CDR1 is MNHEY and CDR2 is SMNVEV (reference sequence). The length of the CDR3 is 16 residues. Unmatched junction bases numbered 8, after V lost 3 bases and J lost 4 bases.

This clonotype was detected ten times or more. The chain employs TRBV12-3 or TRBV12-4 and TRBJ2-2, with D possibly TRBD1 on 6 matching bases. The CDR3 is made up of 15 amino acids. Trimming removed 5 bases from V and 5 bases from J, with 15 bases in between. CDR3 loop: CASSNIDRFTGELFF. DNA for the CDR3: TGTGCCAGCAGTAATATTGACAGGTTTACCGGGGAGCTGTTTTTT.

Concerning this clonotype itself: A much larger clone is a single base away; this may be a read error. This chain connects TRBV20-1 to TRBJ2-7; 9 nucleotides match TRBD1. CDR3 length: 15 residues. The germline CDR1 and CDR2 sequences are DFQATT and SNEGSKA (reference sequence). J gave up 2 bases and V 0 bases, and 5 bases lay outside the gene matches. CDR3 sequence: CSARDRTGVAYEQYF. DNA of the CDR3: TGCAGTGCTAGAGATCGGACAGGGGTCGCCTACGAGCAGTACTTC.

The chain combines TRBV29-1 with TRBJ2-1; 14 positions agree with TRBD2. Germline V lookup: CDR1 SQVTM, CDR2 ANQGSEA. The CDR3 contains 16 residues. V lost 6 bases, J lost 3 bases, and 7 bases stayed unmatched. DNA of the CDR3: TGCAGCGTCACATCGGGACTAGCGGGAGACTACAATGAGCAGTTCTTC. Its translation is CSVTSGLAGDYNEQFF.

This clonotype was counted many times. Possible read error: a much larger clone is one base away. J is TRBJ1-2 and V is TRBV2, with 11 bases that match TRBD1. J was trimmed by 5 bases and V by 7 bases; bases with no gene match: 6. The germline CDR1 and CDR2 sequences are SNHLY and FYNNEI. The CDR3 extends over 14 amino acids. Written as DNA, the CDR3 is TGTGCCAGCAAAGAGGACAGGGGGCCGTATGGCTACACCTTC. Its translation is CASKEDRGPYGYTF.

This clonotype was recorded a few times. This may be a read error: a much more frequent sequence differs by one nucleotide. This rearrangement joins TRBV20-1 to TRBJ2-5; 7 bases are shared with TRBD2. Losses at the gene ends were 3 bases for V and 5 bases for J; bases not matched to a gene: 12. The CDR3 covers 15 residues. Germline V gives CDR1 DFQATT, CDR2 SNEGSKA (reference sequence). The CDR3 spells CSASAGAWAGETQYF. Written as DNA, the CDR3 is TGCAGTGCTAGTGCGGGAGCTTGGGCAGGGGAGACCCAGTACTTC.

Concerning this clonotype: A read error may account for a junction end that differs from germline. V gene TRBV7-7 combines with J gene TRBJ2-5; unclear D gene. The CDR3 loop spans 14 amino acids. Germline-derived CDR1 and CDR2 are SSHAT and FNYEAQ (reference sequence). Here the CDR3 reads CASSLGSSLETQYF. Written as DNA, the CDR3 is TGTGCTAGCAGCTTAGGTAGTAGTTTGGAGACCCAGTACTTC.

There are many counts of this clonotype. One base away lies a much larger clone, so this may be a sequencing read error. The CDR3 end shows no conserved phenylalanine or tryptophan, and so a read error is likely. The chain combines TRBV9 with TRBJ2-5; possibly TRBD1 or TRBD2 for D (5 bases each). Germline V lookup: CDR1 SGDLS, CDR2 YYNGEE. Deletions cut 6 bases from V and 7 bases from J, with 16 bases between. The CDR3 has 13 residues. The CDR3 DNA sequence: TGTGCCAGCACCCCGTGGGGGTCGGGGACCCAGTACTCC. Translating it yields CASTPWGSGTQYS.

Only a few counts were recorded for this clonotype. The rearrangement uses TRBV11-2 and TRBJ1-1; a possible D gene is TRBD1 (6 bases). The CDR3 loop spans 15 amino acids. Germline assignment: CDR1 SGHAT and CDR2 FQNNGV. V was clipped by 5 bases and J by 3 bases, with 16 bases between them. CDR3: CASSPPGQQYTEAFF. In nucleotides, the CDR3 is TGTGCCAGCAGCCCCCCGGGACAACAGTACACTGAAGCTTTCTTT.

The rearrangement joins TRBV5-4 to TRBJ2-1, with 7 bases identical to TRBD1. The length of the CDR3 is 17 residues. CDR1 and CDR2 (germline): SGHNT, YYREEE (reference sequence). Trimming cost V 2 bases and J 3 bases; bases outside gene matches: 11. The chain's CDR3 is CASSFDRVGIGYNEQFF. The CDR3 coding sequence is TGTGCCAGCAGCTTCGACAGGGTAGGGATTGGCTACAATGAGCAGTTCTTC.

This clonotype showed up many times. The J gene is TRBJ2-3, the V gene TRBV7-9; 11 bases line up with TRBD2. The CDR3 runs 17 residues. The germline CDR1 and CDR2 sequences are SEHNR and FQNEAQ (reference sequence). J was trimmed by 5 bases and V by 0 bases; bases with no gene match: 7. CDR3: CASSLASGTSGGDTQYF. The CDR3, as DNA: TGTGCCAGCAGCTTAGCTTCCGGGACTAGCGGCGGAGATACGCAGTATTTT.